Listed below are T cell receptor beta chains from one sample, sequenced in a study of blood T cell repertoires in COVID-19. Clones were read by immunoSEQ multiplex PCR, and TCRdb kept only the in-frame ones, dropping some. The sample contains 180,000 or so clones, over 80% of which appear only once. The sequenced sample was PBMCs or T cells enriched from blood (not recorded which). Source of these receptors: a woman aged 55-70 years who had recovered from COVID-19. CDR3s include the opening cysteine and the closing phenylalanine or tryptophan. Each record gives: D gene, J gene, V gene, clone size, CDR3 DNA, CDR3 protein. D genes are given only for firm matches. Part of the rows lack a size; the others show once, few, many or a class for expanded clones.

>-|TRBJ1-1|TRBV11-3|-
TGTGCCAGCAGCTTAGATTCAACTTATCCGGCTTTCTTT
CASSLDSTYPAFF
>TRBD2|TRBJ2-1|TRBV18|-
TGTGCCAGCTCACCACAATCCAGCGGGAGGATCGATGAGCAGTTCTTC
CASSPQSSGRIDEQFF
>TRBD1|TRBJ2-7|TRBV3-1/TRBV3-2|-
TGTGCCAGCAGCCAAGCGACAGGGAAGTACGAGCAGTACTTC
CASSQATGKYEQYF
>-|TRBJ2-7|TRBV4-2|-
TGTGCCAGCAGCCATTCCACGGGTCCCTACGAGCAGTACTTC
CASSHSTGPYEQYF
>-|TRBJ2-2|TRBV4-1|-
TGCGCCAGCAGCCCCACCTCAGTGAACACCGGGGAGCTGTTTTTT
CASSPTSVNTGELFF
>-|TRBJ1-1|TRBV5-1|once
TGCGCCAGCAGCTTGGTCGGGTCAGGGGACCTGAACACTGAAGCTTTCTTT
CASSLVGSGDLNTEAFF
>-|TRBJ1-2|TRBV9|-
TGTGCCAGCACGGGCGGGCCAACTAACTATGGCTACACCTTC
CASTGGPTNYGYTF
>-|TRBJ2-2|TRBV7-3|once
TGTGCCAGCAGCTTAAGGAGCACCGGGGAGCTGTTTTTT
CASSLRSTGELFF
>-|TRBJ1-1|TRBV18|-
TGTGCCAGCTCACCTTCCGGGGGGTCCTCTGAAGCTTTCTTT
CASSPSGGSSEAFF
>-|TRBJ1-4|TRBV7-9|-
TGTGCCAGCAGCTTAGACGGCAGGACTAATGAAAAACTGTTTTTT
CASSLDGRTNEKLFF
>TRBD2|TRBJ2-2|TRBV7-7|-
TGTGCCAGCAGCCGGGGACTAGCGGGATTCGGGACCGGGGAGCTGTTTTTT
CASSRGLAGFGTGELFF
>TRBD1|TRBJ1-6|TRBV4-1|once
TGCGCCAGCAGCCAACTAACCGGGACAGGGTTTAATTCACCCCTCCACTTT
CASSQLTGTGFNSPLHF
>TRBD1|TRBJ2-7|TRBV18|-
TGTGCCAGCTCACCACTGCCCACAGGGGGAGAAGCCTACGAGCAGTACTTC
CASSPLPTGGEAYEQYF
>TRBD2|TRBJ2-1|TRBV5-6|-
TGTGCCAGCAGCCCGGTAGTAGTAGCGGGCAATGAGCAGTTCTTC
CASSPVVVAGNEQFF
>TRBD1|TRBJ1-2|TRBV28|-
TGTGCCAGCAGTTTATTTGCTCGCGAACAGGGGAGAGGCTACACCTTC
CASSLFAREQGRGYTF
>-|TRBJ1-3|TRBV7-9|-
TGTGCCAGCAGCTTAGCCGCGGGAAGATCTTTCAACAGGAGAAACACCATATATTTT
CASSLAAGRSFNRRNTIYF
>TRBD2|TRBJ2-3|TRBV4-1|-
TGCGCCAGCAGCCAGTCAACGGGTCGACTAGCGGGAACAGATACGCAGTATTTT
CASSQSTGRLAGTDTQYF